Shown below are 32 T cell receptor beta chains from a single sample sequenced in a study of shared clonotypes between healthy human individuals. Sequencing was performed with immunoSEQ multiplex PCR; in TCRdb, only in-frame clones are kept and a portion is missing. In the table there are 2 million to 2.5 million clones, 80% to 95% of which are singletons. Sequenced material: naive CD4+ T cells from PBMCs. As to subset: CD45RA+ positively selected. These TCRs come from a man between 18 and 35 years old in good health. Some clones in this sample may be carry-over from other donors' samples.

V usage is TRBV28 and J usage is TRBJ1-2; D gene ambiguous. This CDR3 has 14 residues. Germline CDR1 is MDHEN and CDR2 is SYDVKM. Trimming pared 2 bases from V and 6 bases from J, leaving 13 bases between. The CDR3 loop reads CASSLRQGLNGYTF. The CDR3 DNA reads as TGTGCCAGCAGTTTACGGCAAGGCCTAAATGGCTACACCTTC.

The chain is built from TRBV7-3 and TRBJ2-1; 11 nucleotides match TRBD2. After removal of 5 bases from V and 4 bases from J, the junction contained 7 bases not matched to a gene. The CDR3 loop spans 16 amino acids. CDR1 SGHTA and CDR2 FQGTGA come from the germline V gene. CDR3 sequence: CASSKYGTSGYNEQFF. As DNA, the CDR3 is TGTGCCAGCAGCAAATACGGGACTAGCGGATACAATGAGCAGTTCTTC. The complete variable domain, with remaining parts taken from reference TRBV7-3 and TRBJ2-1, reads GAGVSQTPSNKVTEKGKYVELRCDPISGHTALYWYRQSLGQGPEFLIYFQGTGAADDSGLPNDRFFAVRPEGSVSTLKIQRTERGDSAVYLCASSKYGTSGYNEQFFGPGTRLTVL.

J is TRBJ2-3 and V is TRBV5-1, with 7 positions matching TRBD2. After removal of 3 bases from V and 5 bases from J, the junction contained 9 bases not matched to a gene. Germline-derived CDR1 and CDR2 are SGHRS and YFSETQ. The CDR3 has 15 residues. The CDR3 coding sequence is TGCGCCAGCAGCTGGGGCGGGAGTTGGGGAGATACGCAGTATTTT. Amino acids: CASSWGGSWGDTQYF.

The CDR3 DNA reads as TGTGCCAGCGCCGGGACAGGGGGCCGGGGCGAGCAGTACTTC. Amino acid sequence: CASAGTGGRGEQYF. The chain combines TRBV5-5 with TRBJ2-7; 12 nucleotides line up with TRBD1. From germline, CDR1 is SGHKS and CDR2 YYEKEE (reference sequence). The junction had 8 bases not matched to a gene; V was cut back by 7 bases and J by 6 bases. The CDR3 extends over 14 amino acids.

The chain employs TRBV28 and TRBJ2-7, with 7 bases fitting TRBD1. The CDR3 is made up of 15 amino acids. In germline, CDR1 is MDHEN, CDR2 SYDVKM. Germline trimming cut 5 bases from V and 0 bases from J; bases unmatched to any gene: 7. In DNA, the CDR3 is TGTGCCAGCAGTCCAGGGGGTAATCCCTCCTACGAGCAGTACTTC. Translated, it gives CASSPGGNPSYEQYF.

V and J are TRBV4-3 and TRBJ2-4, with 10 nucleotides matching TRBD2. This CDR3 comprises 19 residues. Trimming took 0 bases from V and 2 from J; bases not matched to a gene: 10. CDR1 is LGHNA, CDR2 YSLEER, per germline. As DNA, the CDR3 is TGCGCCAGCAGCCAAGAGTCTAGCGGGAGCAAAAAGACCAAAAACATTCAGTACTTC. Translation gives CASSQESSGSKKTKNIQYF.

The chain carries TRBV5-1 and TRBJ2-7; D is unresolved. From germline, CDR1 is SGHRS and CDR2 YFSETQ. V was clipped by 4 bases and J by 1 base, with 18 bases between them. This CDR3 region has 16 residues. The DNA for the CDR3 is TGCGCCAGCAGCACCCGTATTGGTGGGAAGTCCTACGAGCAGTACTTC. Encoded protein: CASSTRIGGKSYEQYF.

The chain combines TRBV28 with TRBJ2-7; D is unclear. The CDR3 is made up of 11 amino acids. With 4 bases removed from V and 5 bases from J, the gap between germline ends came to 6 bases. Germline CDR1 and CDR2: MDHEN and SYDVKM. In nucleotides, the CDR3 is TGTGCCAGCAGTTCCCCGGACGAGCAGTACTTC. Encoded protein: CASSSPDEQYF. Full variable domain (missing parts from reference TRBV28 and TRBJ2-7): DVKVTQSSRYLVKRTGEKVFLECVQDMDHENMFWYRQDPGLGLRLIYFSYDVKMKEKGDIPEGYSVSREKKERFSLILESASTNQTSMYLCASSSPDEQYFGPGTRLTVT.

This chain links TRBV14 with TRBJ2-2; maybe TRBD1 (5 bases). This CDR3 spans 14 amino acids. Trimming removed 5 bases at V and 6 bases at J, with 13 bases between. Germline loops: CDR1 SGHDN, CDR2 FVKESK. The CDR3 DNA follows: TGTGCCAGCAGCTCCAGGGTCAGAGCCGGGGAGCTGTTTTTT. It is translated as CASSSRVRAGELFF.

The chain uses TRBV28 and TRBJ1-2, with 9 bases lining up with TRBD1. V dropped 1 base and J dropped 2; count of bases not matched to a gene: 8. Germline loops: CDR1 MDHEN, CDR2 SYDVKM. The CDR3 sequence is 17 residues long. CDR3 residues: CASSLFGGTGSNYGYTF. CDR3 coding DNA: TGTGCCAGCAGTTTATTCGGCGGGACAGGGTCCAACTATGGCTACACCTTC.

The CDR3 nucleotides read TGTGCCAGCAGCGTCCCCGGGACAGCAGGTTCACCCCTCCACTTT. Translated: CASSVPGTAGSPLHF. The chain employs TRBV28 and TRBJ1-6; TRBD1 matches at 7 bases. Germline V lookup: CDR1 MDHEN, CDR2 SYDVKM. V was pared by 6 bases and J by 9 bases, with 11 bases of the junction left unmatched. The CDR3 totals 15 residues. Variable domain in full (rest from reference TRBV28 and TRBJ1-6): DVKVTQSSRYLVKRTGEKVFLECVQDMDHENMFWYRQDPGLGLRLIYFSYDVKMKEKGDIPEGYSVSREKKERFSLILESASTNQTSMYLCASSVPGTAGSPLHFGNGTRLTVT.

The chain is built from TRBV7-2 and TRBJ1-3, with D unresolved. Per the germline V gene, CDR1 is SGHTA and CDR2 is FQGNSA. Between the trimmed V and J ends, which lost 0 bases and 2 bases, there was a span of 8 bases. The CDR3 has 15 amino acids. This chain's CDR3 is CASSLASPTGNTIYF. CDR3 in DNA: TGTGCCAGCAGCTTAGCGTCACCAACTGGAAACACCATATATTTT.

This chain connects TRBV5-4 to TRBJ2-1; 7 positions agree with TRBD1. The CDR3 is made up of 12 amino acids. CDR1 SGHNT and CDR2 YYREEE come from the germline V gene (reference sequence). V trimming: 3 bases; J trimming: 14 bases; junction bases outside the gene matches: 8. CDR3 loop: CASSSTQGPEFF. As DNA, the CDR3 is TGTGCCAGCAGCTCCACACAGGGGCCGGAGTTCTTC.

The chain carries TRBV30 and TRBJ2-7, with D tentatively TRBD2 (6 bases). The germline CDR1 and CDR2 sequences are GTSNPN and SVGIG (reference sequence). This CDR3 spans 15 amino acids. V was trimmed by 0 bases and J by 2 bases, leaving 14 bases between them. The CDR3 loop reads CAWSVHRDWTYEQYF. The CDR3 DNA sequence: TGTGCCTGGAGTGTACACCGGGACTGGACCTACGAGCAGTACTTC.

The rearrangement joins TRBV18 to TRBJ2-7; 9 bases fit TRBD1. Germline V gene sequence: CDR1 KGHSH, CDR2 LQKENI. V gave up 4 bases and J gave up 5 bases; unmatched junction bases: 9. This CDR3 is built from 15 residues. The CDR3 sequence is CASSRRGTGNHEQYF. The DNA of the CDR3 is TGTGCCAGCTCACGACGCGGGACAGGGAACCACGAGCAGTACTTC.

The chain couples TRBV7-7 to TRBJ2-2; tentative D call: TRBD2 (5 bases). The V gene lost 5 bases and the J gene lost 6 bases, with 10 bases spanning the gap. Germline V gene sequence: CDR1 SSHAT, CDR2 FNYEAQ (reference sequence). This CDR3 has 13 amino acids. This CDR3 is CASSTVGAGELFF. The CDR3 DNA is TGTGCCAGCAGCACCGTCGGGGCCGGGGAGCTGTTTTTT.

The V gene is TRBV28, the J gene TRBJ1-5; 7 positions agree with TRBD1. J was trimmed by 4 bases and V by 10 bases; bases with no gene match: 16. Per the germline V gene, CDR1 is MDHEN and CDR2 is SYDVKM. The CDR3 is 16 residues long. The CDR3 here is CATPQGRGQRNQPQHF. CDR3 DNA sequence: TGTGCCACCCCACAGGGGCGGGGACAAAGAAATCAGCCCCAGCATTTT. Together with reference TRBV28 and TRBJ1-5, the CDR3 gives the full variable domain: DVKVTQSSRYLVKRTGEKVFLECVQDMDHENMFWYRQDPGLGLRLIYFSYDVKMKEKGDIPEGYSVSREKKERFSLILESASTNQTSMYLCATPQGRGQRNQPQHFGDGTRLSIL.

This chain connects TRBV30 to TRBJ2-2; 7 bases are shared with TRBD2. This CDR3 region has 16 residues. The germline gives CDR1 GTSNPN, CDR2 SVGIG (reference sequence). After removal of 4 bases from V and 0 bases from J, the junction contained 8 bases not matched to a gene. The CDR3 here is CAWTLLANANTGELFF. Written as DNA, the CDR3 is TGTGCCTGGACTTTACTAGCGAACGCGAACACCGGGGAGCTGTTTTTT. Drawing the rest from reference TRBV30 and TRBJ2-2, the complete variable domain is SQTIHQWPATLVQPVGSPLSLECTVEGTSNPNLYWYRQAAGRGLQLLFYSVGIGQISSEVPQNLSASRPQDRQFILSSKKLLLSDSGFYLCAWTLLANANTGELFFGEGSRLTVL.

With respect to this clone: Other DNA sequences in the same sample also yield this CDR3. V gene TRBV27 combines with J gene TRBJ2-3, with 12 bases lining up with TRBD1. Germline V lookup: CDR1 MNHEY, CDR2 SMNVEV (reference sequence). This CDR3 comprises 16 residues. Germline trimming cut 6 bases from V and 4 bases from J; bases unmatched to any gene: 8. CDR3 in DNA: TGTGCCAGCAGCCCGAGGGACAGGGGGCGGCCAGATACGCAGTATTTT. Residues: CASSPRDRGRPDTQYF.

This chain links TRBV29-1 with TRBJ2-4; D is tentatively TRBD1 or TRBD2 (6 bases each). CDR1 is SQVTM, CDR2 ANQGSEA, per germline. The CDR3 contains 14 residues. The ends were cut back, 7 bases at V and 8 bases at J, with 21 bases in the middle. The CDR3 nucleotides are TGCAGCGGTATGGGACCTCAGAGGGGGGACATTCAGTACTTC. This sequence encodes CSGMGPQRGDIQYF.

This chain connects TRBV2 to TRBJ2-5, with a tentative D call TRBD1 (6 bases). This CDR3 has 16 amino acids. V dropped 2 bases and J dropped 5 bases, with 18 bases sitting between them. Germline-derived CDR1 and CDR2 are SNHLY and FYNNEI. The CDR3, as DNA: TGTGCCAGCAGTGAATATGGGCAGGGGTTTGGGGAGACCCAGTACTTC. Translating it yields CASSEYGQGFGETQYF.

The chain links TRBV6-6 to TRBJ2-3, with D unclear. The V and J ends lost 0 bases and 2 bases respectively, with 6 bases between them. CDR1 and CDR2 from the germline V gene are MNHNY and SVGAGI (reference sequence). The CDR3 length is 14 residues. CDR3 bases: TGTGCCAGCAGTTACTCGAGCTACACAGATACGCAGTATTTT. Amino acid sequence: CASSYSSYTDTQYF.

The chain uses TRBV30 and TRBJ1-2; no clear D gene. The V gene lost 2 bases and the J gene lost 6 bases, with 4 bases spanning the gap. Germline CDR1 and CDR2: GTSNPN and SVGIG (reference sequence). The CDR3 totals 10 residues. The CDR3: CAWSPDGYTF. CDR3 DNA sequence: TGTGCCTGGAGTCCAGATGGCTACACCTTC. Variable domain in full (rest from reference TRBV30 and TRBJ1-2): SQTIHQWPATLVQPVGSPLSLECTVEGTSNPNLYWYRQAAGRGLQLLFYSVGIGQISSEVPQNLSASRPQDRQFILSSKKLLLSDSGFYLCAWSPDGYTFGSGTRLTVV.

V and J are TRBV5-1 and TRBJ2-5, with D perhaps assigned TRBD1 or TRBD2 (6 bases each). The CDR3 is made up of 13 amino acids. With 2 bases removed from V and 7 bases from J, the gap between germline ends came to 12 bases. From germline, CDR1 is SGHRS and CDR2 YFSETQ. CDR3 residues: CASSFGGRGTQYF. In DNA form, the CDR3 reads TGCGCCAGCAGCTTTGGGGGGCGCGGGACCCAGTACTTC.

Note on this clone: This may stem from a read error, because a much larger clone lies one nucleotide away. The same CDR3 can be traced to other DNA sequences in this sample. The chain is built from TRBV7-3 and TRBJ1-1, with D perhaps TRBD1 (6 bases). The V end was cut by 5 bases, the J end by 1 base, with 8 bases between. The CDR3 sequence is 13 residues long. Germline V gene data show CDR1 as SGHTA and CDR2 as FQGTGA. The CDR3 DNA sequence: TGTGCCAGCAGCCAGGGACAGAACACTGAAGCTTTCTTT. Protein: CASSQGQNTEAFF.

A single count supports this clone. This chain connects TRBV6-6 to TRBJ1-5; D not resolved. This CDR3 spans 14 amino acids. V gave up 5 bases and J gave up 2 bases, with 10 bases separating them. Germline V gene sequence: CDR1 MNHNY, CDR2 SVGAGI (reference sequence). The CDR3 sequence: CASSGVGGNQPQHF. The CDR3 region has the DNA TGTGCCAGCAGTGGGGTGGGCGGCAATCAGCCCCAGCATTTT.

This CDR3 is CASSDPLRAGGRNEQFF. Here the CDR3 DNA reads TGTGCCAGCAGTGATCCTCTAAGGGCGGGAGGGCGCAATGAGCAGTTCTTC. The chain carries TRBV2 and TRBJ2-1; 9 nucleotides agree with TRBD2. Germline lookup yields CDR1 SNHLY and CDR2 FYNNEI. Trimming at V came to 3 bases and at J to 6 bases, leaving 12 bases not matched to a gene. This CDR3 has 17 residues.

The chain recombines TRBV7-2 with TRBJ2-2; D is tentatively TRBD1 or TRBD2 (6 bases each). CDR1 is SGHTA, CDR2 FQGNSA, per germline. V shed 8 bases and J shed 5 bases, with 18 bases lying between them. There are 15 residues in the CDR3. CDR3 bases: TGTGCCAGCGGGGGGCCGGGAGAAGATACCGGGGAGCTGTTTTTT. Protein: CASGGPGEDTGELFF.

The rearrangement joins TRBV5-6 to TRBJ2-7; maybe TRBD1 (6 bases). This CDR3 has 16 residues. V lost 4 bases and J 7 bases, leaving 24 bases between the germline ends. Germline assignment: CDR1 SGHDT and CDR2 YYEEEE. The CDR3: CASSPLDRSPLLEQYF. The DNA for the CDR3 is TGTGCCAGCAGCCCCCTGGACAGATCCCCTTTATTGGAGCAGTACTTC.

The chain recombines TRBV6-5 with TRBJ2-1, with D tentatively TRBD2 (5 bases). The CDR3 is 14 residues long. Trimming took off 7 bases at V and 8 bases at J, with 18 bases between the two ends. The germline gives CDR1 MNHEY, CDR2 SVGAGI. CDR3 residues: CASKWAGMRDEQFF. DNA for the CDR3: TGTGCCAGCAAGTGGGCCGGGATGAGGGATGAGCAGTTCTTC.

This chain joins TRBV6-5 and TRBJ1-1; possible D gene TRBD1, 6 bases. Trimming took 6 bases from V and 1 from J, leaving 12 bases between them. Germline-derived CDR1 and CDR2 are MNHEY and SVGAGI. The length of the CDR3 is 14 residues. CDR3 DNA sequence: TGTGCCAGCAGGGGGGGCAGCCAGAACACTGAAGCTTTCTTT. Its translation is CASRGGSQNTEAFF.

V is TRBV14 and J is TRBJ1-2; D is possibly TRBD1 (5 bases). The CDR3 spans 15 residues. V dropped 0 bases and J dropped 4 bases, with 12 bases sitting between them. Germline assignment: CDR1 SGHDN and CDR2 FVKESK. As DNA, the CDR3 is TGTGCCAGCAGCCAAGATCCGAGGGGCGGCTATGGCTACACCTTC. Translation gives CASSQDPRGGYGYTF.